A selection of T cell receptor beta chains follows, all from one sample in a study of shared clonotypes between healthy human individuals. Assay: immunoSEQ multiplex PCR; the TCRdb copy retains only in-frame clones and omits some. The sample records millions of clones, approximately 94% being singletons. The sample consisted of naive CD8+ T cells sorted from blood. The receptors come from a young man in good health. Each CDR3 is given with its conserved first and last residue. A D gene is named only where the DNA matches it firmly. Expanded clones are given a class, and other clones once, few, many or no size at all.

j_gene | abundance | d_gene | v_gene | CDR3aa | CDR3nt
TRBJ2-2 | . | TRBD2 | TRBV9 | CASSVEGGIGELFF | TGTGCCAGCAGCGTAGAGGGAGGGATCGGGGAGCTGTTTTTT
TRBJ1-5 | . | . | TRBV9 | CASSVGTSDQPQHF | TGTGCCAGCAGCGTCGGGACCTCAGATCAGCCCCAGCATTTT
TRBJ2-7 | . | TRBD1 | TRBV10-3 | CAISDSGQGQHEQYF | TGTGCCATCAGTGACTCGGGACAGGGACAACACGAGCAGTACTTC
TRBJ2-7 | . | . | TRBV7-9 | CASRTTEYYEQYF | TGTGCCAGCAGGACGACAGAATACTACGAGCAGTACTTC
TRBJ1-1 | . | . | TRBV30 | CAWSVWGEGDTEAFF | TGTGCCTGGAGTGTATGGGGGGAAGGGGACACTGAAGCTTTCTTT
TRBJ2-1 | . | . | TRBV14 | CASSRWQGAAYNEQFF | TGTGCCAGCAGCCGATGGCAAGGTGCGGCCTACAATGAGCAGTTCTTC
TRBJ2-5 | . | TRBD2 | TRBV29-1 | CSVALTSGMGETQYF | TGCAGCGTTGCCCTGACTAGCGGGATGGGAGAGACCCAGTACTTC
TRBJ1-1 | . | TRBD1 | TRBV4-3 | CASSQGQGVTEAFF | TGCGCCAGCAGCCAAGGACAGGGAGTCACTGAAGCTTTCTTT
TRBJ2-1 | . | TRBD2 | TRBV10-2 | CASSEASGGANNEQFF | TGCGCCAGCAGTGAGGCTAGCGGGGGGGCAAACAATGAGCAGTTCTTC
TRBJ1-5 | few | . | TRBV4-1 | CASSQDWGQPQHF | TGCGCCAGCAGCCAAGACTGGGGTCAGCCCCAGCATTTT
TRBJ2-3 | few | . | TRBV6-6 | CASSYSQGQGADTQYF | TGTGCCAGCAGTTACTCCCAGGGACAAGGCGCAGATACGCAGTATTTT
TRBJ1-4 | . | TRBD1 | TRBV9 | CARRGQGIEKLFF | TGTGCCAGGAGGGGACAGGGGATTGAAAAACTGTTTTTT
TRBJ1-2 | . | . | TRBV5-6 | CASTRLSGDPYGYTF | TGTGCCAGCACCCGCCTCTCAGGGGACCCCTATGGCTACACCTTC
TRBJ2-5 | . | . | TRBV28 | CASSLMIGLTETQYF | TGTGCCAGCAGTTTAATGATAGGGTTAACAGAGACCCAGTACTTC
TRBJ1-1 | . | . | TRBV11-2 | CASSLGAGGEAFF | TGTGCCAGCAGCTTGGGTGCTGGCGGGGAAGCTTTCTTT
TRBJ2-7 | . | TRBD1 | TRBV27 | CASSRGPGQGVYEQYF | TGTGCCAGCAGCAGGGGCCCGGGACAGGGGGTCTACGAGCAGTACTTC
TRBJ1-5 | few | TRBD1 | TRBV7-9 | CASSPQGDEDQPQHF | TGTGCCAGCAGCCCACAGGGGGATGAAGATCAGCCCCAGCATTTT
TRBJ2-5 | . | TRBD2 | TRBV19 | CASSLLAGVETQYF | TGTGCCAGTAGTCTTTTAGCGGGAGTTGAGACCCAGTACTTC
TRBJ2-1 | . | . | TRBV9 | CASSVGAISYNEQFF | TGTGCCAGCAGCGTAGGGGCTATATCCTACAATGAGCAGTTCTTC
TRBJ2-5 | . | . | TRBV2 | CASSDWESTQETQYF | TGTGCCAGCAGTGACTGGGAGAGCACCCAAGAGACCCAGTACTTC
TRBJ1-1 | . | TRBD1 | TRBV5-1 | CASSWGQGAEAFF | TGCGCCAGCAGCTGGGGACAGGGGGCCGAAGCTTTCTTT
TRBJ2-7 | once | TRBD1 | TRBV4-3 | CASSQDPPGQADEQYF | TGCGCCAGCAGCCAAGATCCTCCGGGACAGGCGGACGAGCAGTACTTC
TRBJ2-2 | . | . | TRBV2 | CASSEDHYSTGELFF | TGTGCCAGCAGTGAAGATCACTACAGCACCGGGGAGCTGTTTTTT
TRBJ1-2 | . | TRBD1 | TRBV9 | CASSVAAGTANYGYTF | TGTGCCAGCAGCGTAGCGGCCGGGACAGCTAACTATGGCTACACCTTC
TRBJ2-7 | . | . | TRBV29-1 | CSAAPGGAYEQYF | TGCAGCGCGGCGCCAGGGGGGGCCTACGAGCAGTACTTC
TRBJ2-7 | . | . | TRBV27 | CASSPMGVREQYF | TGTGCCAGCAGTCCTATGGGGGTGCGCGAGCAGTACTTC
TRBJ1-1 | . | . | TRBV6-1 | CASSVTRGTEAFF | TGTGCCAGCAGTGTTACCCGCGGGACTGAAGCTTTCTTT
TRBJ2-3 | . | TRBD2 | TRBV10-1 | CASSEGGEGDTQYF | TGCGCCAGCAGTGAGGGAGGGGAGGGCGATACGCAGTATTTT
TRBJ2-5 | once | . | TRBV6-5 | CAVGHLQETQYF | TGTGCCGTGGGACACCTCCAAGAGACCCAGTACTTC
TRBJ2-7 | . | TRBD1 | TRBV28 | CASSLPPGTGGYEQYF | TGTGCCAGCAGTTTACCCCCCGGGACAGGGGGCTACGAGCAGTACTTC
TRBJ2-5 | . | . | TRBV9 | CASRNPRDLIEETQYF | TGTGCCAGCAGAAACCCGAGGGACCTAATAGAAGAGACCCAGTACTTC
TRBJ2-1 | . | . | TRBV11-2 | CASSLDARGPNEQFF | TGTGCCAGCAGCTTAGACGCCAGAGGGCCCAATGAGCAGTTCTTC
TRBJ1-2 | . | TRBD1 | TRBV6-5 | CASSWTGENGYTF | TGTGCCAGCAGTTGGACAGGGGAGAATGGCTACACCTTC
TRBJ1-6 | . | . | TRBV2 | CASKEGGDVSPLHF | TGTGCCAGCAAGGAAGGAGGGGACGTTTCACCCCTCCACTTT
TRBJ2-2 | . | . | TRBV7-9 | CASSRTTSGVSGELFF | TGTGCCAGCAGCCGGACCACGTCAGGGGTCAGCGGGGAGCTGTTTTTT
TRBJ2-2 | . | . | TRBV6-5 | CASSYSQGPNTGELFF | TGTGCCAGCAGTTACTCGCAGGGGCCCAACACCGGGGAGCTGTTTTTT
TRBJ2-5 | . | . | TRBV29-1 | CSVLKLETQYF | TGCAGCGTTTTGAAGCTAGAGACCCAGTACTTC
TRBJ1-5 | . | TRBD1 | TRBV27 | CASSTTGTGHQPQHF | TGTGCCAGCAGTACTACCGGGACAGGGCACCAGCCCCAGCATTTT
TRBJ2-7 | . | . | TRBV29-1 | CSVVLSVRGYEQYF | TGCAGCGTTGTCTTGTCGGTCAGGGGCTACGAGCAGTACTTC
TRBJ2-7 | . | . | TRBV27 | CASSPFGSLYEQYF | TGTGCCAGCAGTCCCTTCGGGAGCCTCTATGAGCAGTACTTC